This TCR beta chain comes out of a study of T-cell memory formation after mild COVID-19. Only a few counts were recorded for this clonotype. TCRdb reanalysed the 5' RACE reads using MiXCR and keeps one entry per CDR3 protein. The table records a few hundred thousand distinct CDR3 sequences, more than 20% of them present only once. Trimming took 0 bases from V and 8 from J; bases not matched to a gene: 11. Germline lookup yields CDR1 SGHKS and CDR2 YYEKEE (reference sequence). This CDR3 has 16 residues. Sequenced sample: PBMCs or a T cell subset sorted from them (not recorded which). This sequence was found in an adult woman who had mild COVID-19 (a few samples of this study predate the infection). Cell type and time point are not known. This chain connects TRBV5-5 to TRBJ2-1; 7 nucleotides agree with TRBD1. The CDR3: CASSLAPGTVNHEQFF. Written as DNA, the CDR3 is TGTGCCAGCAGCTTGGCCCCCGGGACAGTTAACCATGAGCAGTTCTTC.